A selection of T cell receptor beta chains follows, all from one sample in a study of blood T cells in healthy people across ages. TCRdb re-derived calls from the 5' RACE reads in MiXCR, one entry per CDR3 protein. The sample has approximately 800,000 distinct CDR3 sequences; more than 50% are singletons. Sequencing input: blood. The source is a man aged 40-50 years in good health. Both conserved end residues are part of each CDR3.

V gene,CDR3 protein
TRBV12-3/TRBV12-4,CASSFRAPGGVNEQFF
TRBV10-3,CAIGNRQETQFF
TRBV28,CASSLRSFNYGYTF
TRBV5-1,CASSFAPVIGGVGNQPQHF
TRBV15,CATSRDVQGEEKLFF
TRBV27,CASRPGTVEAEKLFF
TRBV5-6,CASSSHRGQSANYGYTF
TRBV9,CASTPDQSSYEQYF
TRBV29-1,CSVERAYDRGLTDTQYF
TRBV20-1,CSARDPLDLGEQYF
TRBV20-1,CSARDRGGPGANVLTF
TRBV6-1,CASSGSETQYF
TRBV6-2/TRBV6-3,CASGYSMRSSYNEQFF
TRBV7-3,CASSPGLSQGEQYF
TRBV20-1,CSARGGITDTQYF
TRBV12-3/TRBV12-4,CASSSRGGLGNEQFF